The sequence of this TCR beta chain was determined in a study of control samples from healthy donors and cancer patients. The sample holds one count of this clone. The CDR3 is 14 amino acids. Libraries were prepared by immunoSEQ multiplex PCR; TCRdb keeps only in-frame clonotypes and omits some of them. The sample consists of over 100,000 clones, 88% of them appearing once. This receptor was taken from a man over 45 in good health. Sequences were obtained from blood. The V and J genes are TRBV21-1 and TRBJ1-3. TRBV21-1 corresponds to a pseudogene. CDR3 bases: TGTGCCAGCCTTTACTTTCGCTCTGGAAACACCATATATTTT. It specifies CASLYFRSGNTIYF.